What follows are 21 T cell receptor beta chains derived from one specimen sequenced in a study of blood T cell repertoires in COVID-19 (TCRdb year 2020). The library was produced with the immunoSEQ multiplex PCR assay. Entries here come from immuneACCESS through TCRdb and include only in-frame sequences with V and J called. Some clones fail to appear in such tables; in the studies checked, an unresolved V gene covers under half of the shortfall, and the cause of the remainder is unknown. The sample table records fewer than 45,000 clones; approximately 85% of these occur just once. Around 31% of the sample lies in the top ten. Sequencing was done on a sample of peripheral blood. The receptors originated from a woman aged 80 or older with acute or convalescent COVID-19.

The chain recombines TRBV5-6 with TRBJ2-1, with 9 nucleotides matching TRBD1. The CDR3 runs 16 residues. V was pared by 1 base and J by 6 bases, with 8 bases of the junction left unmatched. CDR1 and CDR2 (germline): SGHDT, YYEEEE. The CDR3 sequence is CASSLIRQGVANEQFF. Here the CDR3 DNA reads TGTGCCAGCAGCTTGATCAGACAGGGGGTCGCCAATGAGCAGTTCTTC.

The chain couples TRBV7-2 to TRBJ2-7, with a possible D match to TRBD2 (5 bases). The CDR3 totals 14 residues. Germline lookup yields CDR1 SGHTA and CDR2 FQGNSA. Trimming stripped 1 base from V and 3 bases from J, with 10 bases between. CDR3 region: CASSLGPADYEQYF. CDR3 DNA: TGTGCCAGCAGCTTAGGTCCAGCGGACTACGAGCAGTACTTC.

This clone showed up just a few times. V and J are TRBV7-9 and TRBJ2-5; D remains unclear. Germline V lookup: CDR1 SEHNR, CDR2 FQNEAQ (reference sequence). V was cut by 1 base and J by 3 bases, with 9 bases left in between. This CDR3 comprises 14 residues. Written as DNA, the CDR3 is TGTGCCAGCAGCTTAGTGACAAATAAAGAGACCCAGTACTTC. Amino acid sequence: CASSLVTNKETQYF.

The J gene is TRBJ2-7, the V gene TRBV28; 11 nucleotides line up with TRBD2. V gave up 4 bases and J gave up 3 bases; unmatched junction bases: 5. Germline V gene lookup returns CDR1 MDHEN and CDR2 SYDVKM. The CDR3 loop spans 15 amino acids. This chain's CDR3 is CASSSLAGGHYEQYF. CDR3 nucleotides: TGTGCCAGCAGTTCTCTAGCGGGAGGCCACTACGAGCAGTACTTC.

This clone was counted a single time. This chain links TRBV21-1 with TRBJ1-2; the table calls TRBD1, which could not be checked here. TRBV21-1 is tagged as a pseudogene. This CDR3 contains 16 residues. The CDR3 reads CASTTIWTGANYGYTF. The CDR3 coding sequence is TGTGCCAGCACCACTATCTGGACAGGAGCTAACTATGGCTACACCTTC.

The V call is TRBV9, the J call TRBJ2-7; D may be TRBD1 (5 bases). From germline, CDR1 is SGDLS and CDR2 YYNGEE. Trimming removed 0 bases at V and 7 bases at J, with 11 bases between. The CDR3 totals 13 residues. CDR3 DNA sequence: TGTGCCAGCAGCGTAGAAGGGGCCGGGGAGCAGTACTTC. Encoded protein: CASSVEGAGEQYF. Complete variable domain (other parts from reference TRBV9 and TRBJ2-7): DSGVTQTPKHLITATGQRVTLRCSPRSGDLSVYWYQQSLDQGLQFLIQYYNGEERAKGNILERFSAQQFPDLHSELNLSSLELGDSALYFCASSVEGAGEQYFGPGTRLTVT.

V usage is TRBV18 and J usage is TRBJ2-5; the D is unclear. Per germline, CDR1 KGHSH and CDR2 LQKENI. The germline V and J ends were trimmed by 5 bases and 2 bases, with 9 bases remaining between them. This CDR3 has 13 amino acids. Here the CDR3 DNA reads TGTGCCAGCTCAATGCGGTCTCAAGAGACCCAGTACTTC. Translated, it gives CASSMRSQETQYF.

The gene calls are TRBV7-7 and TRBJ2-7; weak D call: TRBD2 (5 bases). Germline assignment: CDR1 SSHAT and CDR2 FNYEAQ (reference sequence). V was trimmed by 1 base and J by 4 bases, leaving 14 bases between them. The CDR3 is 15 amino acids. CDR3 loop: CASSLGTGGSYEQYF. CDR3 nucleotide sequence: TGTGCCAGCAGCTTAGGTACGGGTGGGAGTTACGAGCAGTACTTC. Looking up the rest from reference TRBV7-7 and TRBJ2-7 gives the full variable domain: GAGVSQSPRYKVTKRGQDVTLRCDPISSHATLYWYQQALGQGPEFLTYFNYEAQPDKSGLPSDRFSAERPEGSISTLTIQRTEQRDSAMYRCASSLGTGGSYEQYFGPGTRLTVT.

This clone was detected a few times. This chain connects TRBV2 to TRBJ2-2, with TRBD2 matching over 14 bases. The CDR3 runs 15 residues. J gave up 7 bases and V 7 bases, and 5 bases lay outside the gene matches. Germline values: CDR1 SNHLY, CDR2 FYNNEI. CDR3 residues: CASTGLAGGIGELFF. CDR3 nucleotides: TGTGCCAGCACTGGACTAGCGGGAGGCATCGGGGAGCTGTTTTTT.

The chain couples TRBV19 to TRBJ2-5; 7 bases match TRBD2. The V gene's germline CDR1 is LNHDA and CDR2 SQIVND (reference sequence). V trimming: 7 bases; J trimming: 1 base; junction bases outside the gene matches: 6. This CDR3 is built from 14 residues. CDR3 residues: CASTTGRGQETQYF. The CDR3 nucleotides read TGTGCCAGTACCACGGGGAGGGGCCAAGAGACCCAGTACTTC.

This chain uses TRBV7-2 with TRBJ2-1, with 14 positions matching TRBD2. The germline gives CDR1 SGHTA, CDR2 FQGNSA. V dropped 1 base and J dropped 9; count of bases not matched to a gene: 11. This CDR3 is 18 amino acids long. The CDR3 sequence: CASSLEPPGLAGVGEQFF. The CDR3 DNA reads as TGTGCCAGCAGCTTAGAGCCTCCGGGACTAGCGGGAGTGGGTGAGCAGTTCTTC.

V usage is TRBV19 and J usage is TRBJ1-1; D may be TRBD1 (5 bases). V shed 5 bases and J shed 7 bases, with 17 bases lying between them. The germline CDR1 and CDR2 sequences are LNHDA and SQIVND (reference sequence). The CDR3 has 14 amino acids. In DNA, the CDR3 is TGTGCCAGTAGTCCAGACAGCCTCCGAGGTGAAGCTTTCTTT. Encoded protein: CASSPDSLRGEAFF.

The CDR3 region is CASSFAGGSQETQYF. The DNA of the CDR3 is TGTGCCAGCAGTTTTGCGGGAGGAAGCCAAGAGACCCAGTACTTC. The rearrangement uses TRBV28 and TRBJ2-5, with 8 bases fitting TRBD2. The junction had 4 bases not matched to a gene; V was cut back by 3 bases and J by 1 base. Germline assignment: CDR1 MDHEN and CDR2 SYDVKM. The CDR3 covers 15 residues.

The chain combines TRBV18 with TRBJ2-7; D is perhaps TRBD1 (5 bases). This CDR3 contains 16 residues. Between the trimmed V and J ends, which lost 3 bases and 2 bases, there was a span of 17 bases. Germline V gene lookup returns CDR1 KGHSH and CDR2 LQKENI. In nucleotides, the CDR3 is TGTGCCAGCTCACCTACCTTCTTAGACAGCCCCTACGAGCAGTACTTC. Its protein product is CASSPTFLDSPYEQYF.

The CDR3 here is CASRPSSGTDTQYF. In nucleotides, the CDR3 is TGTGCCAGCAGGCCTTCTAGCGGAACAGATACGCAGTATTTT. The V gene is TRBV11-3, the J gene TRBJ2-3; 7 nucleotides align to TRBD2. There are 14 residues in the CDR3. The junction had 6 bases not matched to a gene; V was cut back by 6 bases and J by 3 bases. Germline lookup yields CDR1 SGHNT and CDR2 YENEEA. Drawing the rest from reference TRBV11-3 and TRBJ2-3, the complete variable domain is EAGVVQSPRYKIIEKKQPVAFWCNPISGHNTLYWYLQNLGQGPELLIRYENEEAVDDSQLPKDRFSAERLKGVDSTLKIQPAELGDSAVYLCASRPSSGTDTQYFGPGTRLTVL.

The chain employs TRBV2 and TRBJ1-2, with no clear D. V was pared by 4 bases and J by 5 bases, with 8 bases between. Germline-derived CDR1 and CDR2 are SNHLY and FYNNEI. The CDR3 has 12 residues. The CDR3 loop reads CASSAGNYGYTF. For the CDR3, the DNA is TGTGCCAGCAGTGCGGGTAATTATGGCTACACCTTC. Drawing the rest from reference TRBV2 and TRBJ1-2, the complete variable domain is EPEVTQTPSHQVTQMGQEVILRCVPISNHLYFYWYRQILGQKVEFLVSFYNNEISEKSEIFDDQFSVERPDGSNFTLKIRSTKLEDSAMYFCASSAGNYGYTFGSGTRLTVV.

The chain recombines TRBV5-5 with TRBJ2-5; 7 bases line up with TRBD2. CDR1 SGHKS and CDR2 YYEKEE come from the germline V gene (reference sequence). CDR3 size: 15 residues. The junction had 10 bases not matched to a gene; V was cut back by 3 bases and J by 5 bases. CDR3 loop: CASSSLGGGRETQYF. The CDR3 nucleotides read TGTGCCAGCAGCTCCCTCGGGGGAGGGAGGGAGACCCAGTACTTC. The complete variable domain, with remaining parts taken from reference TRBV5-5 and TRBJ2-5, reads DAGVTQSPTHLIKTRGQQVTLRCSPISGHKSVSWYQQVLGQGPQFIFQYYEKEERGRGNFPDRFSARQFPNYSSELNVNALLLGDSALYLCASSSLGGGRETQYFGPGTRLLVL.

This chain links TRBV20-1 with TRBJ1-4, with D perhaps TRBD1 (5 bases). CDR3 length: 11 amino acids. The V end lost 3 bases, the J end lost 11 bases, and 10 bases lay between the germline ends. Germline values: CDR1 DFQATT, CDR2 SNEGSKA (reference sequence). The CDR3 bases are TGCAGTGCTAGGGCCAGGGATAAACTGTTTTTT. Protein product: CSARARDKLFF.

The chain employs TRBV7-2 and TRBJ1-4; D ambiguous. V lost 1 base to trimming and J lost 4 bases, with 7 bases between them. Germline V lookup: CDR1 SGHTA, CDR2 FQGNSA. This CDR3 comprises 14 residues. DNA for the CDR3: TGTGCCAGCAGCTTAGGCGGAAGTAATGAAAAACTGTTTTTT. Protein product: CASSLGGSNEKLFF. Drawing the rest from reference TRBV7-2 and TRBJ1-4, the complete variable domain is GAGVSQSPSNKVTEKGKDVELRCDPISGHTALYWYRQSLGQGLEFLIYFQGNSAPDKSGLPSDRFSAERTGGSVSTLTIQRTQQEDSAVYLCASSLGGSNEKLFFGSGTQLSVL.

The rearrangement links TRBV19 to TRBJ1-5, with D tentatively TRBD1 (6 bases). This CDR3 has 15 amino acids. Germline loops: CDR1 LNHDA, CDR2 SQIVND (reference sequence). V was shortened by 7 bases and J by 0 bases, with 13 bases between the two germline ends. The CDR3 loop is CASNSDSDSNQPQHF. CDR3 in DNA: TGTGCCAGTAACTCGGACAGTGATAGCAATCAGCCCCAGCATTTT.

The table lists this clone with a count of one. V usage is TRBV5-5 and J usage is TRBJ2-2; 9 nucleotides match TRBD2. Germline V lookup: CDR1 SGHKS, CDR2 YYEKEE (reference sequence). There are 16 residues in the CDR3. Trimming cost V 1 base and J 5 bases; bases outside gene matches: 6. CDR3 nucleotide sequence: TGTGCCAGCAGCTTGCATACAGCGGGAGGAACCGGGGAGCTGTTTTTT. Translating it yields CASSLHTAGGTGELFF.